A selection of T cell receptor beta chains follows, all from one sample in a study of T cell responses to AZD1222 COVID-19 vaccine. The table came from immunoSEQ multiplex PCR; TCRdb's copy has only in-frame clones and leaves some out. The sample consists of about 150,000 clones, 91% of them appearing once. The specimen was peripheral blood, collected on day 0 of AZD1222 vaccination. The receptors shown here come from an adult in good health. CDR3s include the opening cysteine and the closing phenylalanine or tryptophan. Each record gives: D gene, V gene, clone size, J gene, CDR3 protein, CDR3 DNA. D genes are given only for firm matches. Clone size is not always given. Where it is, it says once, few, many or a class for expanded clones.

>NA|TRBV4-3|NA|TRBJ2-5
CASSRNSRRFQETQYF
TGCGCCAGCAGCCGCAACTCCAGACGGTTCCAAGAGACCCAGTACTTC
>NA|TRBV30|NA|TRBJ2-1
CAWGVIDGEQFF
TGTGCCTGGGGCGTCATTGATGGTGAGCAGTTCTTC
>TRBD1|TRBV30|NA|TRBJ1-4
CALDRANEKLFF
TGTGCCTTGGACAGGGCGAACGAAAAACTGTTTTTT
>TRBD1|TRBV29-1|NA|TRBJ2-7
CSATGTGPYEQYF
TGCAGCGCCACCGGGACAGGGCCGTACGAGCAGTACTTC
>NA|TRBV6-1|NA|TRBJ1-3
CASSEMLGTGNTIYF
TGTGCCAGCAGTGAAATGCTAGGGACTGGAAACACCATATATTTT
>NA|TRBV7-9|NA|TRBJ2-3
CASTQGLGPDTQYF
TGTGCCAGCACCCAGGGGCTAGGGCCCGATACGCAGTATTTT
>NA|TRBV6-5|NA|TRBJ1-1
CASSRASGDTEAFF
TGTGCCAGCAGTCGAGCCTCGGGGGACACTGAAGCTTTCTTT
>TRBD1|TRBV19|NA|TRBJ1-6
CASRGDRGNSPLHF
TGTGCCAGTAGAGGGGACAGGGGTAATTCACCCCTCCACTTT
>NA|TRBV30|NA|TRBJ1-5
CAWSAGDGHNQPQHF
TGTGCCTGGAGTGCCGGAGATGGACACAATCAGCCCCAGCATTTT
>NA|TRBV28|once|TRBJ2-7
CASTGQSPPYEQYF
TGTGCCAGCACCGGACAGTCCCCTCCCTACGAGCAGTACTTC
>NA|TRBV7-2|NA|TRBJ2-7
CASSYLDSYEQYF
TGTGCCAGCAGCTACCTGGACAGCTACGAGCAGTACTTC
>NA|TRBV29-1|NA|TRBJ2-3
CSVESGAQDTQYF
TGCAGCGTTGAAAGCGGCGCTCAGGATACGCAGTATTTT
>NA|TRBV27|NA|TRBJ1-2
CASSLNARLYGYTF
TGTGCCAGCAGTTTAAACGCCAGGCTCTATGGCTACACCTTC
>NA|TRBV4-1|NA|TRBJ2-7
CASSQGPSDYEQYF
TGCGCCAGCAGCCAAGGACCCAGCGACTACGAGCAGTACTTC
>TRBD2|TRBV14|NA|TRBJ2-1
CASSLWTSGRKNEQFF
TGTGCCAGCAGCCTGTGGACTAGCGGGAGAAAGAATGAGCAGTTCTTC
>NA|TRBV3-1/TRBV3-2|NA|TRBJ1-1
CASSQRRGNEAFF
TGTGCCAGCAGCCAACGGCGGGGAAATGAAGCTTTCTTT
>TRBD2|TRBV13|NA|TRBJ2-7
CASSSPGAGGNYEQYF
TGTGCCAGCAGCTCCCCAGGGGCGGGAGGTAATTACGAGCAGTACTTC
>NA|TRBV29-1|NA|TRBJ1-1
CSVAGRGTEAFF
TGCAGCGTTGCAGGGAGGGGAACTGAAGCTTTCTTT
>NA|TRBV7-2|NA|TRBJ2-7
CASSRAVKQYF
TGTGCCAGCAGCCGCGCGGTTAAGCAGTACTTC
>NA|TRBV7-2|NA|TRBJ2-3
CASSLETGRKRNTQYF
TGTGCCAGCAGCTTAGAGACAGGCCGGAAGAGAAATACGCAGTATTTT
>NA|TRBV7-8|once|TRBJ2-1
CASSLAHGGSSMQFF
TGTGCCAGCAGCTTAGCCCATGGGGGCTCAAGTATGCAGTTCTTC
>NA|TRBV7-3|NA|TRBJ2-5
CASSLVQGETQYF
TGTGCCAGCAGCTTAGTCCAGGGAGAGACCCAGTACTTC
>NA|TRBV2|NA|TRBJ2-2
CASSAGTLNTGELFF
TGTGCCAGCAGTGCCGGGACACTGAACACCGGGGAGCTGTTTTTT
>TRBD1|TRBV25-1|NA|TRBJ1-4
CATKQGGNEKLFF
TGTGCCACCAAACAGGGGGGTAATGAAAAACTGTTTTTT
>NA|TRBV2|NA|TRBJ2-7
CASSDTGPYEQYF
TGTGCCAGCAGTGATACCGGGCCCTACGAGCAGTACTTC
>NA|TRBV7-9|NA|TRBJ2-1
CASSLDVMRDRVF
TGTGCCAGCAGCTTAGACGTGATGCGGGATAGGGTCTTC
>NA|TRBV6-1|NA|TRBJ1-6
CASSEFVGSYSPLHF
TGTGCCAGCAGTGAGTTCGTTGGGAGTTATTCACCCCTCCACTTT
>TRBD1|TRBV7-9|NA|TRBJ1-4
CASSLQGQGNEKLFF
TGTGCCAGCAGCTTGCAGGGACAGGGGAATGAAAAACTGTTTTTT
>TRBD1|TRBV7-3|NA|TRBJ2-1
CASSPWLGQMNEQFF
TGTGCCAGCAGCCCGTGGCTGGGACAGATGAATGAGCAGTTCTTC
>TRBD1|TRBV6-5|NA|TRBJ1-4
CASSSDRVNNEKLFF
TGTGCCAGCAGTTCCGACAGGGTCAATAATGAAAAACTGTTTTTT
>TRBD1|TRBV6-7|NA|TRBJ1-1
CASSYSQIVQGENTEAFF
TGTGCCAGCAGTTACTCGCAAATCGTCCAGGGGGAAAACACTGAAGCTTTCTTT
>NA|TRBV21-1|few|TRBJ2-7
CASKFHLVNEQYF
TGTGCCAGCAAGTTCCACCTCGTGAACGAGCAGTACTTC
>TRBD1|TRBV9|once|TRBJ2-6
CASSVNRDRVSGANVLTF
TGTGCCAGCAGCGTAAATAGGGACAGGGTCTCTGGGGCCAACGTCCTGACTTTC
>NA|TRBV27|NA|TRBJ1-1
CASSVDSLNTEAFF
TGTGCCAGCAGTGTTGACAGTCTGAACACTGAAGCTTTCTTT
>TRBD1|TRBV2|once|TRBJ1-1
CASSAGGNTEAFF
TGTGCCAGCAGTGCAGGGGGGAACACTGAAGCTTTCTTT
>TRBD1|TRBV7-2|NA|TRBJ1-3
CASSLVTGSVRTIYF
TGTGCCAGCAGCTTAGTGACAGGGTCGGTCCGCACCATATATTTT
>NA|TRBV6-5|NA|TRBJ1-3
CASRDRRGMRNTIYF
TGTGCCAGCAGGGACCGGCGGGGAATGAGAAACACCATATATTTT
>NA|TRBV21-1|NA|TRBJ1-5
CASSNFSGDGHQPQHF
TGTGCCAGCAGCAATTTTTCGGGCGACGGTCATCAGCCCCAGCATTTT
>NA|TRBV28|NA|TRBJ1-5
CASSLREAGQPQHF
TGTGCCAGCAGTTTACGAGAAGCCGGTCAGCCCCAGCATTTT
>TRBD1|TRBV28|NA|TRBJ1-2
CASSMDREVFGYTF
TGTGCCAGCAGCATGGACAGGGAAGTGTTCGGCTACACCTTC
>TRBD1|TRBV6-5|NA|TRBJ1-2
CASSRTGVGYTF
TGTGCCAGCAGCCGGACAGGGGTAGGCTACACCTTC
>NA|TRBV2|NA|TRBJ1-6
CASMRTSPLHF
TGTGCCAGCATGAGGACTTCACCCCTCCACTTT
>NA|TRBV7-2|once|TRBJ2-2
CASSFWGLLTGELFF
TGTGCCAGCAGCTTCTGGGGCCTGCTCACCGGGGAGCTGTTTTTT
>NA|TRBV6-2/TRBV6-3|NA|TRBJ2-5
CASSYSGAQETQYF
TGTGCCAGCAGTTACTCTGGGGCTCAAGAGACCCAGTACTTC
>NA|TRBV15|NA|TRBJ1-2
CATSRELRQEPNYGYTF
TGTGCCACCAGCAGAGAACTCCGACAGGAGCCTAACTATGGCTACACCTTC
>TRBD2|TRBV6-2/TRBV6-3|NA|TRBJ2-3
CASSPLAGGYTDTQYF
TGTGCCAGCAGTCCGCTAGCGGGAGGATACACAGATACGCAGTATTTT
>TRBD1|TRBV7-9|NA|TRBJ1-1
CASKQGGDTEAFF
TGTGCCAGTAAACAGGGGGGTGACACTGAAGCTTTCTTT
>NA|TRBV5-1|NA|TRBJ1-1
CASSLKGTEAFF
TGCGCCAGCAGCTTAAAGGGCACTGAAGCTTTCTTT
>NA|TRBV10-3|once|TRBJ1-3
CAVMGGDTIYF
TGTGCCGTCATGGGCGGAGACACCATATATTTT
>TRBD1|TRBV28|NA|TRBJ2-7
CASSPTQGVDEQYF
TGTGCCAGCAGTCCCACCCAGGGGGTCGACGAGCAGTACTTC
>NA|TRBV19|NA|TRBJ1-3
CASSMKGTVGNTIYF
TGTGCCAGTAGTATGAAGGGGACGGTAGGAAACACCATATATTTT
>NA|TRBV20-1|NA|TRBJ2-3
CSARADTQYF
TGCAGTGCTAGAGCAGATACGCAGTATTTT
>NA|TRBV6-6|NA|TRBJ2-2
CASSYQIGSDTGELFF
TGTGCCAGCAGTTACCAGATAGGGTCGGACACCGGGGAGCTGTTTTTT
>NA|TRBV5-1|NA|TRBJ1-5
CASTGGPDQPQHF
TGCGCCAGCACTGGGGGGCCGGATCAGCCCCAGCATTTT
>NA|TRBV28|NA|TRBJ2-7
CASTRGPYEQYF
TGTGCCAGCACCCGAGGCCCCTACGAGCAGTACTTC
>NA|TRBV7-2|NA|TRBJ1-2
CASSLRGFAGGYTF
TGTGCCAGCAGCTTAAGGGGATTTGCAGGGGGCTACACCTTC
>NA|TRBV2|NA|TRBJ1-5
CASRGTPFNQPQHF
TGTGCCAGCAGAGGGACACCTTTTAATCAGCCCCAGCATTTT